This TCR beta chain was captured in a study of T cell responses to AZD1222 COVID-19 vaccine. A remark on this clone: No antigen is known for it.

Germline V CDR1 and CDR2: LGHDT, YNNKEL (reference sequence). V shed 0 bases, J shed 2 bases, and the junction held 14 bases outside the gene matches. This CDR3 is 20 amino acids long. Produced via immunoSEQ multiplex PCR; TCRdb's table is partial and in-frame only. Among about 120,000 clones listed, 80% to 95% were seen once. Study-level points and caveats: Spike was spanned by vaccine-associated CD4 TCRs, which were dominant at 160-218 and 743-854. White British people made up most donors, females outnumbered males, and clonal diversity was possibly underestimated. Once two AZD1222 doses were given, Spike-specific TCR breadth and depth went up. The repertoires were collected only after the peak T cell response.

This receptor was identified in an adult who received the MenACWY meningococcal vaccine as a control. This rearrangement joins TRBV3-1 (or the pseudogene TRBV3-2) to TRBJ2-3; 10 positions match TRBD2. The input for sequencing was peripheral blood, taken 28 days after the second dose of the MenACWY control vaccine. This chain's CDR3 is CASSQDLASGSLGATDTQYF. As DNA, the CDR3 is TGTGCCAGCAGCCAAGATTTGGCTAGCGGGAGCTTAGGGGCCACAGATACGCAGTATTTT.